These 2 T cell receptor beta chains originate from one sample sequenced in a study of cytomegalovirus exposure and HLA in healthy donors. The PCR was carried out with 60 Vbeta primers and 13 Jbeta primers. The protocol was immunoSEQ multiplex PCR, while the TCRdb copy is restricted to in-frame clones and leaves out a portion. This sample yields about 130,000 clones, of which about three quarters are seen a single time; over 5% belongs to the top ten. The sample consisted of PBMCs. These receptors originate from a man aged 35-49 years in good health and CMV-seropositive.

This clone appeared once. The chain employs TRBV7-9 and TRBJ1-4; perhaps TRBD1 as D (6 bases). Germline loops: CDR1 SEHNR, CDR2 FQNEAQ (reference sequence). V shed 2 bases and J shed 1 base, with 17 bases lying between them. The CDR3 consists of 18 residues. Here the CDR3 DNA reads TGTGCCAGCAGCTTAAGGCTTACGGGAGGGGGAACTAATGAAAAACTGTTTTTT. Its protein is CASSLRLTGGGTNEKLFF.

J is TRBJ2-7 and V is TRBV11-2, with no clear D. CDR1 and CDR2 (germline): SGHAT, FQNNGV. The ends were cut back, 6 bases at V and 0 bases at J, with 9 bases in the middle. CDR3 length equals 13 residues. The CDR3 DNA follows: TGTGCCAGCAGTACCGCCGGCTCCTACGAGCAGTACTTC. Amino acids: CASSTAGSYEQYF.